The sequence of this TCR beta chain was determined in a study of regulatory T cells in long-lasting Graves disease. Time point denoted: newly diagnosed GD, antithyroid drugs for less than 3 months. Scientists built the TCR library using RNA that was extracted from PBMCs. Trimming pared 2 bases from V and 1 base from J, leaving 7 bases between. Germline CDR1 is SGHKS and CDR2 is YYEKEE (reference sequence). This CDR3 has 14 amino acids. Through Arm-PCR of CDR3 regions and iRepertoire HTBI primers, TCR beta libraries were built. TCRdb recomputed calls from the multiplex PCR reads with MiXCR, one row per CDR3 protein. The table includes 350,000 to 450,000 distinct CDR3 sequences, about 15% detected once. The sample holds a few counts of this clonotype. These same data were also listed under a study on T cells in Graves' hyperthyroidism and ophthalmopathy. From that paper: RT-PCR in the first round (using the HTBI primer set) targeted the TCR CDR3.

The chain links TRBV5-5 to TRBJ2-1; no definite D call. The sequences come from peripheral blood mononuclear cells (PBMCs), collected at new diagnosis, from a patient treated with antithyroid drugs. The clonotype was recovered from a woman aged 25 to 39 with Graves disease. In DNA form, the CDR3 reads TGTGCCAGCAGCTTCTACCATTCCTACAATGAGCAGTTCTTC. Protein product: CASSFYHSYNEQFF.